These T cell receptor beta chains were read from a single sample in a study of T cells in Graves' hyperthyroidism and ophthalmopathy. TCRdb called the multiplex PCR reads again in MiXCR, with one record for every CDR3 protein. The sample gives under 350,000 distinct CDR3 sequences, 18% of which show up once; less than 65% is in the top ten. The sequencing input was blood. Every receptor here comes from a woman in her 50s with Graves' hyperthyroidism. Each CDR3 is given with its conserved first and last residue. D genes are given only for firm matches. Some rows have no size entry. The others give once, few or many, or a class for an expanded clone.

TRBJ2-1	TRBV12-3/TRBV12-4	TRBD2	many	TGTGCCAGCAGTAGCTCCGGACTAGCGGGAGGTAATGAGCAGTTCTTC	CASSSSGLAGGNEQFF
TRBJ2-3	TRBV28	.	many	TGTGCCAGCAGTCCTGCAGGGAGTTATAGCACAGATACGCAGTATTTT	CASSPAGSYSTDTQYF
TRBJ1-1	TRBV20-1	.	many	TGCAGTGCTAGAGACCCCTCGCAGAGGGGAGCTTTCTTT	CSARDPSQRGAFF
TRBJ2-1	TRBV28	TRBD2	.	TGTGCCAGCAGTTTCCGGCTAGCGGCTTACAATGAGCAGTTCTTC	CASSFRLAAYNEQFF
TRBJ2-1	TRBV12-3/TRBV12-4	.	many	TGTGCCAGCAGTTTGCAAGACTACAATGAGCAGTTCTTC	CASSLQDYNEQFF
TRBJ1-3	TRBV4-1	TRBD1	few	TGCGCCAGCAGCCAAAAAGATTGGGACAGCTCTGGAAACACCATATATTTT	CASSQKDWDSSGNTIYF
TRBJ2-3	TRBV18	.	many	TGTGCCAGCTCATCGCACACCACAGATACGCAGTATTTT	CASSSHTTDTQYF
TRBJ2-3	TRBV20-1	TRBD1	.	TGCAGTGCCGGGGGACAGGGGGATTCGGGCACGGTGCAGTATTTT	CSAGGQGDSGTVQYF
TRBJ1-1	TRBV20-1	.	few	TGCAGTGCTACTAGACAGGATGAAGCTTTCTTT	CSATRQDEAFF
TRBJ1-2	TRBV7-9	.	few	TGTGCCAGCAGCTTACCGACAGCAGCTAACTATGGCTACACCTTC	CASSLPTAANYGYTF
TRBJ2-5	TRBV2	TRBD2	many	TGTGCCAGCACCCTGACTACCAGCGGGGGACGAGAGACCCAGTACTTC	CASTLTTSGGRETQYF
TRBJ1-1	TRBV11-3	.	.	TGTGCCAGCAGCTTAATGGGGGAAACTGAAGCTTTCTTT	CASSLMGETEAFF
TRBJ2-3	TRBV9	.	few	TGTGCCAGCAGCGGAGGGGGGTACACAGATACGCAGTATTTT	CASSGGGYTDTQYF
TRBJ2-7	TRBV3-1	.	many	TGTGCCAGCAGCCAAGGATTCCAGGGCGAGCAGTACTTC	CASSQGFQGEQYF
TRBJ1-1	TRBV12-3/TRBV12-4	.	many	TGTGCCAGCAGGACCCCGACGTGGGACGAAGGTAGGGGGAGAAAAGCCACTGAAGCTTTCTTT	CASRTPTWDEGRGRKATEAFF
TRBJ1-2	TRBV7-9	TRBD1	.	TGTGCCAGCAGCTCCTATGGAGGACAGGGGGGTTCCTACACCTTC	CASSSYGGQGGSYTF
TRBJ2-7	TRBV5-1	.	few	TGCGCCAGCAGCTTGGGGTCGCTCCACAGCGAGCAGTACTTC	CASSLGSLHSEQYF
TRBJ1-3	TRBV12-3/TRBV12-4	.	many	TGTGCCAGCAGTTTCCAGGGCCAAGCTGGAAACACCATATATTTT	CASSFQGQAGNTIYF
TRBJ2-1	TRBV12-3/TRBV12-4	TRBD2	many	TGTGCCAGCAGTTTTGGGACTAGCGGTTACAATGAGCAGTTCTTC	CASSFGTSGYNEQFF
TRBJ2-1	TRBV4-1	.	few	TGCGCCAGCAGCCAAGATAGGGAGTCCAGCTCCTACAATGAGCAGTTCTTC	CASSQDRESSSYNEQFF
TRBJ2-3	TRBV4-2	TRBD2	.	TGTGCCAGCAGCCAAGACCGGGAGGGGACCACAGATACGCAGTATTTT	CASSQDREGTTDTQYF
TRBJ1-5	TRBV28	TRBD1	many	TGTGCCAGCAGGACAGGGGCGGGACAGCCCCAGCATTTT	CASRTGAGQPQHF
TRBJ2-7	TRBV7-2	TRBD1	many	TGTGCCAGCAGCCCAGCCGGGACAGGATTATACGAGCAGTACTTC	CASSPAGTGLYEQYF
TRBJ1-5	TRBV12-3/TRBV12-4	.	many	TGTGCCAGCAGTCAGGGGCAGCCCCAGCATTTT	CASSQGQPQHF
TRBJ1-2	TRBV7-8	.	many	TGTGCCAGCAGCTTAGAGGCAGACACCTATGGCTACACCTTC	CASSLEADTYGYTF
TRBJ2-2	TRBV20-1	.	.	TGCAGTGCTAGAGAGGGGCAGTTGAGGACCGGGGAGCTGTTTTTT	CSAREGQLRTGELFF
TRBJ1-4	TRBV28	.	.	TGTGCCAGCAGTCTCCCACATCAAAAACTGTTTTTT	CASSLPHQKLFF
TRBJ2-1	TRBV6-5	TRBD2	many	TGTGCCAGCAGTTACTCGGCTAGCGGGATCCTCAATGAGCAGTTCTTC	CASSYSASGILNEQFF
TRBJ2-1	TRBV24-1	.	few	TGTGCCACCAGTGACCGAGGGGGACTTTATAACTACAATGAGCAGTTCTTC	CATSDRGGLYNYNEQFF
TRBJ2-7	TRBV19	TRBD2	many	TGTGCCAGTAGCGTACGGACTAGCGAGTACGAGCAGTACTTC	CASSVRTSEYEQYF
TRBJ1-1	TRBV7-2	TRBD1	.	TGTGCCAGCATGACTACAGGGGGCACTGAAGCTTTCTTT	CASMTTGGTEAFF
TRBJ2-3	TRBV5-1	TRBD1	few	TGCGCCAGCAGCTTGCCTGGACAGGGAGCAGATACGCAGTATTTT	CASSLPGQGADTQYF
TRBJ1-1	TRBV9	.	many	TGTGCCAGCAGCGTAGGGGGTGGAGGTACTGAAGCTTTCTTT	CASSVGGGGTEAFF
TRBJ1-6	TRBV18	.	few	TGTGCCAGCTCACCAGGGGTCGATTCACCCCTCCACTTT	CASSPGVDSPLHF
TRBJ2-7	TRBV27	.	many	TGTGCCAGCAGTCGCCGAACACAGGGCTACGAGCAGTACTTC	CASSRRTQGYEQYF
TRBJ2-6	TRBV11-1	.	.	TGTGCCAGCAGCCCCCCCGCGGGCGGAGACCCTGGGGCCAACGTCCTGACTTTC	CASSPPAGGDPGANVLTF
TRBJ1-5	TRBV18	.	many	TGTGCCAGCTCACGTTTAGGGGAGGCCCAGCATTTT	CASSRLGEAQHF
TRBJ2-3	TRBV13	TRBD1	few	TGTGCCAGCAGCTCCGGGACAGGGGGAGAACGGGATACGCAGTATTTT	CASSSGTGGERDTQYF
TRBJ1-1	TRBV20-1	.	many	TGCAGTGCAAAAAGGGGAAGCCGGCCAGTTGGGACTGAAGCTTTCTTT	CSAKRGSRPVGTEAFF
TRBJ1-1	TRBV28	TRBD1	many	TGTGCCAGCAGTCCTTTGACAGGGGTTATCACTGAAGCTTTCTTT	CASSPLTGVITEAFF
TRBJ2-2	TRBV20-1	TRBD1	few	TGCAGTGCTAGTAAGGACAGGGGTCCATCCGGGGAGCTGTTTTTT	CSASKDRGPSGELFF
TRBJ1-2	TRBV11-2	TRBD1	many	TGTGCCAGCAGCTTGGGGACAGGATTCGGCTACACCTTC	CASSLGTGFGYTF
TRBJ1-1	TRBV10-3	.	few	TGTGCCATCAGGCAGGGTTCGGACACTGAAGCTTTCTTT	CAIRQGSDTEAFF
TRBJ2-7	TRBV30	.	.	TGTGCCCACGGTGGGAGCTACGAGCAGTACTTC	CAHGGSYEQYF
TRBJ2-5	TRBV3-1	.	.	TGTGCCAGCAGCCAAGATCAGCTAGCGGAGACCCAGTACTTC	CASSQDQLAETQYF
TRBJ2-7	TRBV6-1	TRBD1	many	TGTGCCAGCAGGGCCGGGACAGACTTCTCCTACGAGCAGTACTTC	CASRAGTDFSYEQYF
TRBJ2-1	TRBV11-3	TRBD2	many	TGTGCCAGCAGCTTAGATAAAGGACTAGCGGGAGAAAGTGAGCAGTTCTTC	CASSLDKGLAGESEQFF
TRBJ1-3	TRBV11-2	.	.	TGTGCCAGCAGCTTAGAACCGATTACTGGAAACACCATATATTTT	CASSLEPITGNTIYF
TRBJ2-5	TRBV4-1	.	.	TGCGCCAGCAGCCAAGATGGGGGGAGTACGGAGACCCAGTACTTC	CASSQDGGSTETQYF
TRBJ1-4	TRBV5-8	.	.	TGTGCCAGCAGCTTGGAGTCGGGGCGGAAAGCAACTAATGAAAAACTGTTTTTT	CASSLESGRKATNEKLFF
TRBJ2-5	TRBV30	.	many	TGTGCCTGGAGCGTTGGAGGGTTTGAGACCCAGTACTTC	CAWSVGGFETQYF
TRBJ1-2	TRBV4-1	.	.	TGCGCCAGCAGCCAAGAAGAAACGGGCGCTAACTATGGCTACACCTTC	CASSQEETGANYGYTF
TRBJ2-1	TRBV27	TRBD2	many	TGTGCCAGCAGTCAAGGGACTAGCGGGCTTTACAATGAGCAGTTCTTC	CASSQGTSGLYNEQFF